Listed below are T cell receptor beta chains from one sample, sequenced in a study of blood T cell repertoires in COVID-19. Produced via immunoSEQ multiplex PCR; TCRdb's table is partial and in-frame only. The sample yields roughly 140,000 clones, roughly 80% seen once. Sequencing used peripheral blood. The receptors derive from a man aged 55 to 69 with acute or convalescent COVID-19. CDR3s include the opening cysteine and the closing phenylalanine or tryptophan. The D gene is left open where the match is weak.

j_gene: TRBJ2-2
d_gene: -
v_gene: TRBV7-3
CDR3aa: CASSLKGAGELFF
CDR3nt: TGTGCCAGCAGCTTAAAAGGGGCCGGGGAGCTGTTTTTT

j_gene: TRBJ2-7
d_gene: TRBD1
v_gene: TRBV7-2
CDR3aa: CASSSRQGSTYEQYF
CDR3nt: TGTGCCAGCAGCTCGCGACAGGGGTCGACCTACGAGCAGTACTTC

j_gene: TRBJ1-4
d_gene: -
v_gene: TRBV4-2
CDR3aa: CASSQAGGGPTNEKLFF
CDR3nt: TGTGCCAGCAGCCAGGCCGGGGGGGGCCCAACTAATGAAAAACTGTTTTTT

j_gene: TRBJ1-2
d_gene: -
v_gene: TRBV29-1
CDR3aa: CSVGLNSGYTF
CDR3nt: TGCAGCGTTGGGTTGAACTCTGGCTACACCTTC

j_gene: TRBJ2-1
d_gene: TRBD2
v_gene: TRBV5-6
CDR3aa: CASSLAVLADYNEQFF
CDR3nt: TGTGCCAGCAGCTTGGCCGTCCTAGCGGACTACAATGAGCAGTTCTTC

j_gene: TRBJ2-5
d_gene: -
v_gene: TRBV18
CDR3aa: CASSPRRVEETQYF
CDR3nt: TGTGCCAGCTCACCCCGCAGGGTTGAAGAGACCCAGTACTTC

j_gene: TRBJ2-4
d_gene: -
v_gene: TRBV3-1/TRBV3-2
CDR3aa: CASSQEGGGNIQYF
CDR3nt: TGTGCCAGCAGCCAAGAAGGAGGAGGAAACATTCAGTACTTC

j_gene: TRBJ1-1
d_gene: -
v_gene: TRBV2
CDR3aa: CASSKTGGDGEAFF
CDR3nt: TGTGCCAGCAGCAAGACGGGGGGCGATGGTGAAGCTTTCTTT

j_gene: TRBJ1-5
d_gene: -
v_gene: TRBV28
CDR3aa: CASSVTLKAQHF
CDR3nt: TGTGCCAGCAGTGTGACTCTCAAGGCCCAGCATTTT

j_gene: TRBJ1-3
d_gene: -
v_gene: TRBV6-5
CDR3aa: CASRLGASGNTIYF
CDR3nt: TGTGCCAGCCGGTTGGGGGCGTCTGGAAACACCATATATTTT

j_gene: TRBJ2-5
d_gene: -
v_gene: TRBV5-4
CDR3aa: CASSLGGVGETQYF
CDR3nt: TGTGCCAGCAGCTTGGGGGGGGTCGGGGAGACCCAGTACTTC

j_gene: TRBJ2-2
d_gene: TRBD2
v_gene: TRBV4-3
CDR3aa: CASSQDSLAGGPNTGELFF
CDR3nt: TGCGCCAGCAGCCAAGATAGTCTAGCGGGAGGGCCGAACACCGGGGAGCTGTTTTTT

j_gene: TRBJ2-4
d_gene: TRBD2
v_gene: TRBV20-1
CDR3aa: CSASNGGRSSKNIQYF
CDR3nt: TGCAGTGCTAGTAACGGCGGGAGATCATCCAAAAACATTCAGTACTTC

j_gene: TRBJ2-3
d_gene: TRBD2
v_gene: TRBV6-2/TRBV6-3
CDR3aa: CASSRTSGVGDTQYF
CDR3nt: TGTGCCAGCAGTCGGACTAGCGGGGTCGGAGATACGCAGTATTTT

j_gene: TRBJ2-1
d_gene: TRBD2
v_gene: TRBV18
CDR3aa: CASRTSGGSRSNEQFF
CDR3nt: TGTGCCAGTCGGACTAGCGGGGGGTCTCGGTCGAATGAGCAGTTCTTC

j_gene: TRBJ1-3
d_gene: -
v_gene: TRBV30
CDR3aa: CAWTPRVGNTIYF
CDR3nt: TGTGCCTGGACACCCCGGGTTGGAAACACCATATATTTT

j_gene: TRBJ2-3
d_gene: -
v_gene: TRBV15
CDR3aa: CATSSPKERATDTQYF
CDR3nt: TGTGCCACCAGCAGCCCTAAGGAGCGGGCCACAGATACGCAGTATTTT

j_gene: TRBJ1-2
d_gene: -
v_gene: TRBV7-8
CDR3aa: CASSLVGGGKYGYTF
CDR3nt: TGTGCCAGCAGCTTAGTAGGAGGCGGGAAATATGGCTACACCTTC

j_gene: TRBJ2-5
d_gene: TRBD2
v_gene: TRBV18
CDR3aa: CASSPGLAGVQETQYF
CDR3nt: TGTGCCAGCTCACCTGGACTAGCGGGGGTTCAGGAGACCCAGTACTTC

j_gene: TRBJ1-2
d_gene: -
v_gene: TRBV4-2
CDR3aa: CASSRGELGYTF
CDR3nt: TGTGCCAGCAGCCGAGGAGAGCTGGGCTACACCTTC

j_gene: TRBJ2-1
d_gene: TRBD2
v_gene: TRBV6-2/TRBV6-3
CDR3aa: CASSSSPATRGGLGEQFF
CDR3nt: TGTGCCAGCAGTTCCTCTCCGGCGACACGGGGGGGCCTCGGTGAGCAGTTCTTC

j_gene: TRBJ1-6
d_gene: -
v_gene: TRBV7-2
CDR3aa: CASQYREYNSPLHF
CDR3nt: TGTGCCAGCCAATACAGGGAATATAATTCACCCCTCCACTTT